These 27 T cell receptor beta chains originate from one sample sequenced in a study of shared clonotypes between healthy human individuals. The table came from immunoSEQ multiplex PCR; TCRdb's copy has only in-frame clones and leaves some out. The sample includes 550,000 to 850,000 clones, about 74% of them seen just once. The sequencing input was memory CD4+ T cells sorted from blood. Subset defined: CD45RA-negative fraction. The source of these receptors is a woman aged 30 to 39 in good health.

Notes on this clone: A junction end diverges from the germline sequence, so it may reflect a read error. The V and J genes are TRBV9 and TRBJ1-4, with D possibly matching TRBD1 (6 bases). The CDR3 has 15 amino acids. From germline, CDR1 is SGDLS and CDR2 YYNGEE. CDR3 in amino acids: CANSLSGTNKEKLFF. CDR3 coding DNA: TGTGCCAACAGCCTATCCGGGACAAACAAGGAAAAACTGTTTTTT.

The count of this clone is one. The V call is TRBV7-9, the J call TRBJ2-7; D gene ambiguous. This CDR3 spans 11 amino acids. From germline, CDR1 is SEHNR and CDR2 FQNEAQ (reference sequence). V was clipped by 5 bases and J by 5 bases, with 7 bases between them. Here the CDR3 DNA reads TGTGCCAGCAGCCTAAACCACGAGCAGTACTTC. Protein product: CASSLNHEQYF. The full variable domain, rest sourced from reference TRBV7-9 and TRBJ2-7, is DTGVSQNPRHKITKRGQNVTFRCDPISEHNRLYWYRQTLGQGPEFLTYFQNEAQLEKSRLLSDRFSAERPKGSFSTLEIQRTEQGDSAMYLCASSLNHEQYFGPGTRLTVT.

The chain is built from TRBV5-1 and TRBJ2-1; D could derive from TRBD1 or TRBD2 (5 bases each). The CDR3 length is 14 residues. V was cut by 4 bases and J by 8 bases, with 16 bases left in between. From germline, CDR1 is SGHRS and CDR2 YFSETQ. The CDR3 sequence: CASSVGTPRDEQFF. CDR3 sequence (DNA): TGCGCCAGCAGCGTCGGGACCCCGCGGGATGAGCAGTTCTTC.

This clone was detected a few times. At the DNA level, this CDR3 is encoded by other sequences in the same sample as well. This rearrangement joins TRBV2 to TRBJ2-3; D is possibly TRBD1 or TRBD2 (5 bases each). The CDR3 has 16 amino acids. V was shortened by 0 bases and J by 2 bases, with 12 bases between the two germline ends. CDR1 and CDR2 (germline): SNHLY, FYNNEI. The CDR3 DNA follows: TGTGCCAGCAGTGAAGCCGGGGCAGCTTCCACAGATACGCAGTATTTT. Encoded protein: CASSEAGAASTDTQYF.

This clone showed up just once. The chain joins TRBV6-4 to TRBJ2-1, with D unresolved. From germline, CDR1 is MRHNA and CDR2 SNTAGT. Trimming removed 5 bases at V and 0 bases at J, with 5 bases between. This CDR3 is 13 amino acids long. The CDR3 loop is CASSKSSYNEQFF. In nucleotides, the CDR3 is TGTGCCAGCAGTAAGAGCTCCTACAATGAGCAGTTCTTC.

V usage is TRBV19 and J usage is TRBJ1-1; perhaps TRBD1 as D (6 bases). The CDR3 is 16 residues long. Germline V gene lookup returns CDR1 LNHDA and CDR2 SQIVND (reference sequence). Trimming pared 1 base from V and 1 base from J, leaving 13 bases between. CDR3 bases: TGTGCCAGTAGTATAGTGGCCCCAGGGGCGAACACTGAAGCTTTCTTT. Amino acids: CASSIVAPGANTEAFF.

The J gene is TRBJ1-2, the V gene TRBV7-2; the D is unclear. V was cut by 0 bases and J by 7 bases, with 9 bases left in between. Germline-derived CDR1 and CDR2 are SGHTA and FQGNSA. This CDR3 is 13 amino acids long. CDR3 sequence reads: CASSLALKAGYTF. The CDR3 region has the DNA TGTGCCAGCAGCTTAGCACTGAAGGCTGGCTACACCTTC.

V and J are TRBV23-1 and TRBJ2-5; D is undetermined. TRBV23-1 is an ORF, with its function uncertain. This CDR3 region has 15 residues. Trimming pared 7 bases from V and 0 bases from J, leaving 15 bases between. The CDR3 bases are TGCGCCAGCACCAGGACCGGCGCGAACCAAGAGACCCAGTACTTC. This translates into CASTRTGANQETQYF.

This clone was detected only a few times. The genes are TRBV4-2 and TRBJ1-2; TRBD1 agrees at 8 bases. Germline lookup yields CDR1 LGHNA and CDR2 YNFKEQ. The CDR3 contains 14 residues. The junction had 6 bases not matched to a gene; V was cut back by 3 bases and J by 6 bases. CDR3 in DNA: TGTGCCAGCAGCCAGGACAGGGTAGTCGATGGCTACACCTTC. As protein: CASSQDRVVDGYTF.

The chain employs TRBV28 and TRBJ1-1; D not resolved. Germline-derived CDR1 and CDR2 are MDHEN and SYDVKM. CDR3 length equals 14 residues. The V gene lost 5 bases and the J gene lost 0 bases, with 10 bases spanning the gap. CDR3 amino acids: CASSILSMNTEAFF. CDR3 bases: TGTGCCAGCAGTATCCTGTCCATGAACACTGAAGCTTTCTTT.

This clone appeared once. This chain connects TRBV9 to TRBJ2-7; D might be TRBD2 (6 bases). The germline V gene encodes CDR1 SGDLS and CDR2 YYNGEE. V was trimmed by 3 bases and J by 6 bases, leaving 16 bases between them. The CDR3 totals 14 residues. The DNA of the CDR3 is TGTGCCAGCAGCGAGACTAGGTTGGGAGGCGAGCAGTACTTC. Protein product: CASSETRLGGEQYF.

The chain uses TRBV6-5 and TRBJ2-7; 9 bases agree with TRBD1. The V gene's germline CDR1 is MNHEY and CDR2 SVGAGI. V trimming: 2 bases; J trimming: 3 bases; junction bases outside the gene matches: 2. The CDR3 sequence is 14 residues long. This chain's CDR3 is CASSYPGQGYEQYF. CDR3 in DNA: TGTGCCAGCAGTTACCCGGGACAGGGCTACGAGCAGTACTTC.

The chain combines TRBV5-8 with TRBJ2-3; D assignment may be TRBD1 or TRBD2 (5 bases each). Germline values: CDR1 SGHTS, CDR2 YDEGEE. V was trimmed by 2 bases and J by 2 bases, leaving 12 bases between them. This CDR3 is 15 amino acids long. CDR3 nucleotides: TGTGCCAGCAGCTTTGGACGGGGCCTCACAGATACGCAGTATTTT. Its protein product is CASSFGRGLTDTQYF.

To note about this clone: The same CDR3 is also encoded by other DNA sequences in this sample. The chain is built from TRBV2 and TRBJ2-5; 7 bases agree with TRBD1. V shed 5 bases and J 3 bases; nucleotides not matched to a gene: 3. This CDR3 spans 13 amino acids. Germline-derived CDR1 and CDR2 are SNHLY and FYNNEI. CDR3 bases: TGTGCCAGCAGTCGAACAGGGGAAGAGACCCAGTACTTC. Protein sequence: CASSRTGEETQYF.

This clone has only a few counts. The rearrangement links TRBV25-1 to TRBJ2-3, with D maybe TRBD1 (5 bases). The CDR3 has 16 amino acids. The V and J ends lost 6 bases and 2 bases respectively, with 18 bases between them. Germline V CDR1 and CDR2: MGHDK, SYGVNS. The CDR3 loop reads CASSPPDRLDTDTQYF. CDR3 DNA sequence: TGTGCCAGCAGCCCTCCTGACAGACTTGACACAGATACGCAGTATTTT.

This clone was detected only a few times. The chain joins TRBV5-1 to TRBJ1-5; weak D call: TRBD1 (5 bases). Germline-derived CDR1 and CDR2 are SGHRS and YFSETQ. The CDR3 sequence is 15 residues long. Deletions cut 0 bases from V and 1 base from J, with 8 bases between. The CDR3 protein is CASSLAGDSNQPQHF. The CDR3, as DNA: TGCGCCAGCAGCTTGGCCGGGGACAGCAATCAGCCCCAGCATTTT.

V and J are TRBV13 and TRBJ2-7; tentative D call: TRBD2 (6 bases). The CDR3 sequence is 14 residues long. Germline V gene sequence: CDR1 PRHDT, CDR2 FYEKMQ (reference sequence). The V gene lost 3 bases and the J gene lost 3 bases, with 12 bases spanning the gap. CDR3: CASSFGGPGYEQYF. CDR3 in DNA: TGTGCCAGCAGCTTCGGAGGGCCAGGCTACGAGCAGTACTTC.

This chain joins TRBV19 and TRBJ2-2; D is perhaps TRBD1 (6 bases). This CDR3 has 13 residues. V shed 5 bases and J shed 5 bases, with 9 bases lying between them. CDR1 is LNHDA, CDR2 SQIVND, per germline (reference sequence). The CDR3 loop is CASSEDSTGELFF. Written as DNA, the CDR3 is TGTGCCAGTAGTGAGGACAGTACCGGGGAGCTGTTTTTT.

The chain carries TRBV7-9 and TRBJ1-2; D perhaps matches TRBD1 (6 bases). Germline CDR1 reads SEHNR; CDR2 reads FQNEAQ (reference sequence). V was trimmed by 5 bases and J by 4 bases, leaving 20 bases between them. This CDR3 spans 16 amino acids. In DNA, the CDR3 is TGTGCCAGCAGCCTACCCACACAGGGTTCCGGCTATGGCTACACCTTC. It encodes CASSLPTQGSGYGYTF.

The chain has TRBV28 and TRBJ2-7, with a weak D call TRBD1 (7 bases). V gave up 7 bases and J gave up 2 bases, with 12 bases separating them. The CDR3 length is 13 residues. Germline-derived CDR1 and CDR2 are MDHEN and SYDVKM. In nucleotides, the CDR3 is TGTGCCAGCACAGGGGGGCAGACCTACGAGCAGTACTTC. Its protein product is CASTGGQTYEQYF.

The chain has TRBV11-2 and TRBJ2-7; D is unclear. CDR1 SGHAT and CDR2 FQNNGV come from the germline V gene. The CDR3 sequence is 13 residues long. Between the trimmed V and J ends, which lost 1 base and 2 bases, there was a span of 6 bases. This chain's CDR3 is CASSLVNAYEQYF. In DNA form, the CDR3 reads TGTGCCAGCAGCTTAGTTAACGCCTACGAGCAGTACTTC.

V gene TRBV27 combines with J gene TRBJ1-1; tentative D call: TRBD1 (5 bases). There are 14 residues in the CDR3. CDR1 MNHEY and CDR2 SMNVEV come from the germline V gene (reference sequence). Trimming stripped 4 bases from V and 4 bases from J, with 13 bases between. As DNA, the CDR3 is TGTGCCAGCAGTTACAGGAGGGGATCCACTGAAGCTTTCTTT. It codes for CASSYRRGSTEAFF.

V gene TRBV19 combines with J gene TRBJ2-7, with TRBD2 matching 7 bases. This CDR3 region has 11 residues. V lost 10 bases and J lost 6; bases outside the gene matches: 6. Germline CDR1 LNHDA, CDR2 SQIVND (reference sequence). The CDR3 here is CANPRGGEQYF. DNA for the CDR3: TGTGCCAACCCCCGCGGGGGCGAGCAGTACTTC.

J is TRBJ2-4 and V is TRBV28, with D possibly TRBD2 on 5 matching bases. This CDR3 has 15 residues. The V end was cut by 5 bases, the J end by 3 bases, with 14 bases between. Germline loops: CDR1 MDHEN, CDR2 SYDVKM. CDR3 coding DNA: TGTGCCAGCAGTACCCCCCGCGAGGGCAAAAACATTCAGTACTTC. Translation gives CASSTPREGKNIQYF.

Only one count was recorded for this clone. V is TRBV5-6 and J is TRBJ1-2; D gene unclear. Trimming took 0 bases from V and 4 from J, leaving 4 bases between them. CDR1 and CDR2 from the germline V gene are SGHDT and YYEEEE. The CDR3 has 12 amino acids. In DNA, the CDR3 is TGTGCCAGCAGCTTGGGCCTCTATGGCTACACCTTC. Protein product: CASSLGLYGYTF. Full variable domain (remainder filled in from reference TRBV5-6 and TRBJ1-2): DAGVTQSPTHLIKTRGQQVTLRCSPKSGHDTVSWYQQALGQGPQFIFQYYEEEERQRGNFPDRFSGHQFPNYSSELNVNALLLGDSALYLCASSLGLYGYTFGSGTRLTVV.

The V and J genes are TRBV19 and TRBJ2-7, with D possibly TRBD2 on 5 matching bases. The CDR3 consists of 14 residues. Germline CDR1 LNHDA, CDR2 SQIVND (reference sequence). The V end was cut by 5 bases, the J end by 1 base, with 12 bases between. CDR3 nucleotides: TGTGCCAGTAGTCCCAGCGGAACTTCCTACGAGCAGTACTTC. This gives the protein CASSPSGTSYEQYF.

This clone was detected only a few times. V gene TRBV19 combines with J gene TRBJ1-4; D unclear. Germline V gives CDR1 LNHDA, CDR2 SQIVND (reference sequence). The CDR3 runs 14 residues. With 7 bases removed from V and 11 bases from J, the gap between germline ends came to 20 bases. This CDR3 is CASMAEGSLRKLFF. As DNA, the CDR3 is TGTGCCAGTATGGCCGAGGGTTCCTTGAGGAAACTGTTTTTT.